This T cell receptor (beta chain) was sequenced for a study of CD4 T cells in relation to SARS-CoV-2 and coronaviruses. In germline, CDR1 is SGHNT, CDR2 YYREEE (reference sequence). Deletions cut 5 bases from V and 4 bases from J, with 16 bases between. The CDR3 totals 14 residues. As regards this clone: Its target is unknown.

Assay used: immunoSEQ multiplex PCR; TCRdb lists only in-frame clones, some missing. The data hold 41,000 or so clones, with roughly 84% observed a single time. The clonotype comes from an adult with COVID-19. This chain uses TRBV5-4 with TRBJ2-7; D perhaps matches TRBD1 (7 bases). The sample consisted of naive CD4+ T cells from PBMCs, cultured in vitro. Subset of the sample: naive CD4+ T cells isolated by negative enrichment. The CDR3 loop reads CASSRRDRTYEQYF. In DNA form, the CDR3 reads TGTGCCAGCAGTAGGCGGGACAGAACATACGAGCAGTACTTC. The full variable domain, rest sourced from reference TRBV5-4 and TRBJ2-7, is ETGVTQSPTHLIKTRGQQVTLRCSSQSGHNTVSWYQQALGQGPQFIFQYYREEENGRGNFPPRFSGLQFPNYSSELNVNALELDDSALYLCASSRRDRTYEQYFGPGTRLTVT.